The sequence of this T cell receptor (beta chain) was determined in a study of blood T cell repertoires in COVID-19 (TCRdb year 2020). Concerning the study at large: Samples from collaborators originated in the United States, Italy and Spain and spanned both the acute and convalescent phases of COVID-19. A de-identified subject ID, COVID-19 status, age in years and sex were almost always included in the sample metadata. The dataset comprised deeply sampled blood TCRbeta repertoires from subjects exposed to, actively infected with, or recovered from COVID-19. The prospective study material was composed of cDNA or gDNA derived from T cells, B-cell-depleted T cells, or PBMCs. Samples came from the ongoing ImmuneRACE study (first 160 participants) plus 1,254 subjects from 6 global collaborators. The repertoires were made available in a free public database intended to serve as a resource for research on the immune response to SARS-CoV-2. Where available, HLA class I and class II types were obtained from metadata supplied by the sample provider rather than from assay-based typing. Points the paper makes about the study in general: Clinical and demographic metadata were provided uncurated, with the amount varying by source and participant.

A word on this clone: What this receptor recognizes is not known. The junction departs from the called germline gene at one end, perhaps through a read error.

Collaborating institutions collected whole blood in K2EDTA tubes following their own protocols. For TCRbeta analysis, collaborators shipped samples as frozen whole blood, isolated PBMCs, or DNA extracted from either of those sample types. TCRbeta CDR3 regions were amplified from genomic DNA by means of the immunoSEQ Assay, a bias-controlled multiplex PCR. On the authors' methods: The number of nucleated cells in each sample was estimated by amplification of reference gene primers within the assay. To quantify the absolute abundance of each unique TCRbeta CDR3 rearrangement, sequence reads were collapsed and filtered. Productive Simpson clonality was computed per sample as the square root of Simpson's diversity index over productive rearrangements. In TCRdb, the immuneACCESS table is reduced to in-frame sequences with V and J assigned. These tables do not hold every clone; where another copy was compared, an unresolved V gene accounts for under half, and the others remain unexplained. The V and J calls and clone size were taken over from that table, and D and trimming were inferred from the DNA. This sample lists some 80,000 clones; 88% were detected once. In total, the top ten clones hold around 20% of the sample.

Sequencing was carried out using peripheral blood. This sequence originates from a human donor in a cohort sampled during active COVID-19.

The sequence in DNA is TGTGCCAGCAGCCAAGACTACTATGAGCAGTTCTTC. This is translated as CASSQDYYEQFF. Rearrangement joined TRBV3-1 (or the pseudogene TRBV3-2) to TRBJ2-1; the D segment cannot be called with confidence. The CDR3 contains 12 residues, cysteine and phenylalanine counted. Only the CDR3 region is kept as DNA, spanning 36 bases read in frame from base 1. CDR1 LGHDT and CDR2 YNNKEL are derived from the germline V gene (reference sequence).